These T cell receptor beta chains were read from a single sample in a study of cytomegalovirus exposure and HLA in healthy donors. The method was immunoSEQ multiplex PCR; TCRdb's version includes in-frame clones alone and lacks a portion of them. The sample lists over 90,000 clones; about four fifths were seen once. Sequencing input: PBMCs. Every receptor here comes from a woman aged 70-85 years in good health and CMV-seropositive. Both conserved end residues are trimmed from each CDR3.

j_call	v_call	cdr3_aa
TRBJ2-2	TRBV30	AWRTTGSNTGELF
TRBJ2-1	TRBV29-1	STTSGHEFNEQF
TRBJ2-3	TRBV9	ASSVGTSGGPSTDTQY
TRBJ2-3	TRBV27	ASSLSIWRGGTDTQY
TRBJ1-1	TRBV18	ASSPRGQLNTEAF
TRBJ2-7	TRBV29-1	SASVGGRNNEQY
TRBJ2-5	TRBV15	ATSMPGLAVKETQY
TRBJ2-3	TRBV7-9	ASSSPGSTDTQY
TRBJ2-1	TRBV30	AWSGSHAEQF
TRBJ1-1	TRBV15	ATSRDPTSTEAF
TRBJ1-1	TRBV27	ASSPTGILTEAF
.	TRBV27	ASSFPGSYEQY
TRBJ2-6	TRBV5-6	ASSLAGAGGANVLT
TRBJ2-7	TRBV21-1	ASSKVWPRQDYEQY
TRBJ1-1	TRBV5-6	ASTPGGRRTEAF
TRBJ2-7	TRBV5-5	ASSPIAGAYEQY